This is a list of T cell receptor beta chains from one sample in a study of OX40 agonist ivuxolimab in advanced cancers. The data were produced by immunoSEQ multiplex PCR, yet TCRdb's version contains in-frame clones alone and is incomplete. The sample lists some 95,000 clones, approximately 86% occurring once. The sequences come from CD4+ or CD8+ T cells sorted from blood, collected in a trial of the OX40 agonist ivuxolimab. The receptor set was obtained from an adult with an advanced solid tumor such as melanoma, head and neck, liver or kidney cancer. Both conserved end residues are part of each CDR3.

v_call	cdr3_aa
TRBV19	CASSIQESYEQYF
TRBV11-3	CASSQSRGLEGELFF
TRBV15	CATSRDLNQPQHF
TRBV5-1	CASRDPGQGVSSYEQYF
TRBV5-1	CARQKLPTNEKLFF
TRBV11-2	CASSLGPPGQGVSYEQYF
TRBV27	CASSRVLAWSQVNEQFF
TRBV5-1	CASRKMDNLGGQQYF
TRBV9	CASSGSTGTGSYEQYF
TRBV19	CASSNRGSGSTEAFF
TRBV11-2	CASSIRGGQPQHF
TRBV5-4	CASSLRLTNNEQFF
TRBV7-9	CASSTRQGAYNEQFF
TRBV27	CASSLRMGAAQETQYF